This T cell receptor beta chain was captured by sequencing in a study of radiotherapy plus CTLA-4 blockade in lung cancer. The wider study: Among all patients, approximately 17% showed objective responses, while roughly 28% had disease control. Whole-study findings and limits: With interferon-beta, early dynamics of blood T cell clones were reported to best predict response. Clones derived from tumor TCRs expanded in blood after radiotherapy plus ipilimumab.

The CDR3 contains 14 residues. Trimming removed 4 bases from V and 7 bases from J, with 13 bases in between. The germline gives CDR1 LNHDA, CDR2 SQIVND (reference sequence). Those patients who had chemo-refractory metastatic non-small-cell lung cancer were given focal radiation along with CTLA-4 blockade through ipilimumab. To note about this clone: Its cognate antigen is unknown.

The assay was immunoSEQ multiplex PCR, and TCRdb's table has in-frame clones only and misses some. The table includes some 94,000 clones, approximately 82% detected once. The sequencing here drew on peripheral blood, taken from a patient treated with radiotherapy plus ipilimumab. The TCR sequence derives from a human donor with non-small cell lung cancer that progressed on radiotherapy plus ipilimumab. This chain connects TRBV19 to TRBJ1-4; D is ambiguous. The CDR3 loop is CASSTTAWGEKLFF. The CDR3 nucleotides read TGTGCCAGTAGTACCACAGCCTGGGGTGAAAAACTGTTTTTT.